These 23 T cell receptor beta chains came from one sample sequenced in a study of cytomegalovirus exposure and HLA in healthy donors (dated by TCRdb to about 2017). Preparation of the library involved the immunoSEQ multiplex PCR assay. The multiplex PCR relied on a mix of 60 forward primers for TCR Vbeta segments and 13 reverse primers for TCR Jbeta segments. TCRdb took this table from immuneACCESS and kept in-frame rearrangements with V and J called. Such tables lack part of the clones; where checked against another copy, unresolved V genes explain under half of the gap, and the rest is unexplained. This sample is represented by 140,000 or so clones; roughly three quarters of them were singletons. In total, the top ten clones hold 1.5% to 2% of the sample. The specimen sequenced was PBMCs. The receptors stem from a woman in her thirties or forties in good health and CMV-seronegative.

The chain uses TRBV5-6 and TRBJ2-7; a possible D gene is TRBD1 (5 bases). The length of the CDR3 is 13 residues. The germline V and J ends were trimmed by 1 base and 2 bases, with 7 bases remaining between them. Germline-derived CDR1 and CDR2 are SGHDT and YYEEEE. CDR3 amino acids: CASSLWGPYEQYF. The CDR3 nucleotides are TGTGCCAGCAGCTTGTGGGGCCCCTACGAGCAGTACTTC.

This clone was seen once. The chain couples TRBV6-1 to TRBJ2-7; 11 bases are a match to TRBD2. Per germline, CDR1 MNHNS and CDR2 SASEGT. The CDR3 length is 17 residues. V lost 3 bases and J lost 2; bases outside the gene matches: 9. For the CDR3, the DNA is TGTGCCAGCAGTGACGGGGTACTAGCGGGAGCACCCTACGAGCAGTACTTC. Its protein is CASSDGVLAGAPYEQYF.

The CDR3 spells CASSLRDRVPPNQPQHF. The DNA of the CDR3 is TGTGCCAGCAGTCTCCGGGACAGGGTACCCCCCAATCAGCCCCAGCATTTT. The chain has TRBV28 and TRBJ1-5; 9 bases match TRBD1. Germline CDR1 is MDHEN and CDR2 is SYDVKM. J gave up 3 bases and V 5 bases, and 11 bases lay outside the gene matches. This CDR3 spans 17 amino acids.

V and J are TRBV2 and TRBJ1-3; possible D gene TRBD1, 6 bases. This CDR3 has 16 amino acids. The germline CDR1 and CDR2 sequences are SNHLY and FYNNEI. Trimming pared 1 base from V and 2 bases from J, leaving 12 bases between. The chain's CDR3 is CASSEGRGLTGNTIYF. Here the CDR3 DNA reads TGTGCCAGCAGTGAAGGCAGGGGCCTGACTGGAAACACCATATATTTT.

This clone was recorded a few times. V gene TRBV19 combines with J gene TRBJ1-3, with a possible D match to TRBD1 (6 bases). The ends were cut back, 5 bases at V and 3 bases at J, with 17 bases in the middle. Germline V gives CDR1 LNHDA, CDR2 SQIVND (reference sequence). The CDR3 contains 16 residues. CDR3 nucleotide sequence: TGTGCCAGTAGTCCCGGGGGGGGGACACTTGGAAACACCATATATTTT. Amino acids: CASSPGGGTLGNTIYF.

The V call is TRBV5-1, the J call TRBJ1-2; TRBD1 might be the D (5 bases). CDR3 length: 13 residues. Deletions cut 4 bases from V and 5 bases from J, with 12 bases between. Per germline, CDR1 SGHRS and CDR2 YFSETQ. The CDR3 loop reads CASSRDSLYGYTF. The CDR3 nucleotides are TGCGCCAGCAGCCGCGACAGTCTTTATGGCTACACCTTC. Supplemented by reference TRBV5-1 and TRBJ1-2, the full variable domain reads KAGVTQTPRYLIKTRGQQVTLSCSPISGHRSVSWYQQTPGQGLQFLFEYFSETQRNKGNFPGRFSGRQFSNSRSEMNVSTLELGDSALYLCASSRDSLYGYTFGSGTRLTVV.

This sequence joins TRBV6-6 and TRBJ2-1, with TRBD2 identical over 11 bases. Unmatched junction bases numbered 9, after V lost 5 bases and J lost 9 bases. The CDR3 has 15 amino acids. Germline-derived CDR1 and CDR2 are MNHNY and SVGAGI (reference sequence). The DNA for the CDR3 is TGTGCCAGCAGTACGGTAGCGGGGGGGCTCGGTGAGCAGTTCTTC. This translates into CASSTVAGGLGEQFF.

CDR3: CASSRQQGARDYGYTF. Here the CDR3 DNA reads TGTGCCAGCAGCCGTCAACAGGGGGCGCGAGACTATGGCTACACCTTC. The chain employs TRBV4-2 and TRBJ1-2; 9 nucleotides agree with TRBD1. This CDR3 comprises 16 residues. Per germline, CDR1 LGHNA and CDR2 YNFKEQ. V lost 4 bases and J lost 3; bases outside the gene matches: 9.

The chain combines TRBV5-3 with TRBJ2-1, with 8 bases matching TRBD2. TRBV5-3 is an ORF, with its function uncertain. The CDR3 extends over 21 amino acids. Trimming cost V 4 bases and J 3 bases; bases outside gene matches: 24. The CDR3 spells CARSQGTARGGLPLIYNEQFF. DNA for the CDR3: TGTGCCAGAAGCCAGGGGACCGCCCGGGGGGGCCTTCCCTTGATCTACAATGAGCAGTTCTTC.

The chain uses TRBV6-5 and TRBJ1-5; no clear D. The ends were cut back, 4 bases at V and 2 bases at J, with 9 bases in the middle. The germline V gene encodes CDR1 MNHEY and CDR2 SVGAGI. The CDR3 runs to 14 residues. The CDR3 region has the DNA TGTGCCAGCAGTTTGAGATACGGCAATCAGCCCCAGCATTTT. It specifies CASSLRYGNQPQHF.

This clone has a handful of counts. The J gene is TRBJ2-1, the V gene TRBV6-4; 10 bases are shared with TRBD1. CDR1 and CDR2 (germline): MRHNA, SNTAGT. The CDR3 has 16 residues. Trimming took 10 bases from V and 7 from J; bases not matched to a gene: 16. The CDR3 DNA reads TGTGCCACCAGCAGCGGGTCGGGACAGGGGTCTAATGAGCAGTTCTTC. Translated: CATSSGSGQGSNEQFF.

The rearrangement uses TRBV20-1 and TRBJ1-1; D is unresolved. The CDR3 covers 11 residues. Per germline, CDR1 DFQATT and CDR2 SNEGSKA (reference sequence). V was shortened by 3 bases and J by 8 bases, with 10 bases between the two germline ends. CDR3 bases: TGCAGTGCTAGTTTTCTCTCGGAAGCTTTCTTT. Encoded protein: CSASFLSEAFF.

The CDR3 spells CASSRKKGLGEDIQYF. The CDR3 DNA reads TGTGCCAGCAGCCGGAAGAAGGGACTAGGGGAGGACATTCAGTACTTC. This chain connects TRBV4-2 to TRBJ2-4; the match to TRBD2 covers 8 bases. Germline V CDR1 and CDR2: LGHNA, YNFKEQ. The CDR3 has 16 amino acids. V shed 4 bases, J shed 8 bases, and the junction held 13 bases outside the gene matches.

The V and J genes are TRBV25-1 and TRBJ2-3; 7 bases map to TRBD2. With 7 bases clipped from V and 4 bases from J, the junction kept 11 bases outside the gene matches. This CDR3 contains 15 residues. Germline CDR1 reads MGHDK; CDR2 reads SYGVNS. This CDR3 reads CASTGGPGRSDTQYF. The DNA for the CDR3 is TGTGCCAGCACGGGAGGACCCGGGCGCTCAGATACGCAGTATTTT.

The V call is TRBV19, the J call TRBJ1-1; D may be TRBD1 (6 bases). Trimming cost V 5 bases and J 5 bases, with 12 bases left between them. CDR3 length equals 13 residues. Germline V gives CDR1 LNHDA, CDR2 SQIVND (reference sequence). In nucleotides, the CDR3 is TGTGCCAGTAGTTTGCAGGGGTTTACTGAAGCTTTCTTT. Protein: CASSLQGFTEAFF. Complete variable domain (other parts from reference TRBV19 and TRBJ1-1): DGGITQSPKYLFRKEGQNVTLSCEQNLNHDAMYWYRQDPGQGLRLIYYSQIVNDFQKGDIAEGYSVSREKKESFPLTVTSAQKNPTAFYLCASSLQGFTEAFFGQGTRLTVV.

This clone was observed a handful of times. The genes are TRBV6-1 and TRBJ2-5; 7 bases line up with TRBD1. Germline CDR1 reads MNHNS; CDR2 reads SASEGT. This CDR3 comprises 14 residues. V was clipped by 3 bases and J by 2 bases; unmatched bases: 3. CDR3 protein: CASSEGQYQETQYF. DNA of the CDR3: TGTGCCAGCAGTGAGGGACAGTATCAAGAGACCCAGTACTTC.

This clone was counted a single time. The V gene is TRBV5-1, the J gene TRBJ2-7, with D hard to call. V lost 2 bases, J lost 1 base, and 13 bases lay in between. This CDR3 has 15 residues. The germline CDR1 and CDR2 sequences are SGHRS and YFSETQ. In DNA form, the CDR3 reads TGCGCCAGCAGCTTAACCTTGACACAGTCCTACGAGCAGTACTTC. This sequence encodes CASSLTLTQSYEQYF.

This chain connects TRBV6-1 to TRBJ1-2; 7 bases are shared with TRBD1. In germline, CDR1 is MNHNS, CDR2 SASEGT. The CDR3 contains 14 residues. V was pared by 10 bases and J by 4 bases, with 12 bases of the junction left unmatched. The CDR3: CATHPGGGGYGYTF. The CDR3 DNA follows: TGTGCCACCCACCCAGGGGGAGGAGGCTATGGCTACACCTTC.

The chain has TRBV29-1 and TRBJ2-5; D is possibly TRBD2 (5 bases). Germline V gene lookup returns CDR1 SQVTM and CDR2 ANQGSEA. V was cut by 5 bases and J by 2 bases, with 18 bases left in between. The CDR3 extends over 15 amino acids. The CDR3 loop is CSVRRAPGKQETQYF. The CDR3 DNA is TGCAGCGTTCGACGGGCGCCGGGGAAACAAGAGACCCAGTACTTC.

The V and J genes are TRBV18 and TRBJ2-5; the match to TRBD1 covers 7 bases. The V and J ends lost 3 bases and 5 bases, in that order; junction bases with no gene match: 6. This CDR3 has 14 residues. Germline values: CDR1 KGHSH, CDR2 LQKENI. The CDR3 DNA reads TGTGCCAGCTCACCCGACAGGGTTAGGGAGACCCAGTACTTC. Amino acids: CASSPDRVRETQYF.

This sequence joins TRBV27 and TRBJ2-7, with D possibly being TRBD2 (5 bases). CDR3 length equals 17 residues. From germline, CDR1 is MNHEY and CDR2 SMNVEV (reference sequence). V shed 2 bases and J shed 0 bases, with 17 bases lying between them. This CDR3 reads CASSLGPRTSSSYEQYF. The DNA of the CDR3 is TGTGCCAGCAGTTTAGGCCCTAGGACTTCAAGCTCCTACGAGCAGTACTTC.

The chain links TRBV30 to TRBJ1-5; tentative D call: TRBD1 (6 bases). The CDR3 length is 14 residues. V dropped 2 bases and J dropped 3 bases, with 11 bases sitting between them. Germline CDR1 is GTSNPN and CDR2 is SVGIG (reference sequence). CDR3 in DNA: TGTGCCTGGAGTAGAGGGGGAATCAATCAGCCCCAGCATTTT. This codes for CAWSRGGINQPQHF.

The chain recombines TRBV10-1 with TRBJ1-2, with 7 bases lining up with TRBD1. The germline gives CDR1 WNHNN, CDR2 SYGVQD (reference sequence). The CDR3 covers 14 residues. The CDR3 spells CVLLRTGRPYGYTF. CDR3 nucleotides: TGCGTTCTACTCCGGACAGGACGCCCCTATGGCTACACCTTC.